This T cell receptor (beta chain) stems from a study of identical twins. Study results and limitations: Instead of following the same donors, the conclusions were based on cross-sectional statistical analysis.

CDR3 length: 15 residues. The V gene lost 4 bases and the J gene lost 10 bases, with 20 bases spanning the gap. The V gene's germline CDR1 is SGHNT and CDR2 YYREEE (reference sequence). TCRdb re-called the 5' RACE reads with MiXCR, one entry per CDR3 protein. The table includes about 570,000 distinct CDR3 sequences, around a tenth detected once. On this clonotype: Its antigen remains unidentified.

This same sample was also part of a study on yellow fever vaccine responses in identical twins.

The receptor was isolated from a woman under 30 in good health. The specimen was PBMCs. The chain couples TRBV5-4 to TRBJ1-4; D possibly corresponds to TRBD1 (6 bases). CDR3 in DNA: TGTGCCAGCAGCGTAACCGGGAGACAGGTTGGAAAACTGTTTTTT. This gives the protein CASSVTGRQVGKLFF.